These 23 T cell receptor beta chains share one sample of origin, sequenced in a study of cytomegalovirus exposure and HLA in healthy donors. Primers for the PCR totalled 60 Vbeta and 13 Jbeta. TCRdb's copy holds only in-frame clones and misses some; the assay was immunoSEQ multiplex PCR. Altogether around 100,000 clones are present, about 85% being singletons, with the ten largest covering around 3.6%. Sequencing used PBMCs. These receptors were collected from a female donor in good health and CMV-seropositive.

J is TRBJ2-2 and V is TRBV23-1, with D perhaps matching TRBD1 (6 bases). TRBV23-1 is an ORF; its function is uncertain. V was pared by 4 bases and J by 5 bases, with 17 bases between. CDR3 length: 16 amino acids. This chain's CDR3 is CASSLHGQNFTGELFF. In DNA, the CDR3 is TGCGCCAGCAGTCTCCACGGACAGAATTTTACCGGGGAGCTGTTTTTT.

The chain has TRBV4-1 and TRBJ2-3; 8 bases align to TRBD1. J gave up 5 bases and V 0 bases, and 4 bases lay outside the gene matches. The germline V gene encodes CDR1 MGHRA and CDR2 YSYEKL. This CDR3 spans 15 amino acids. The CDR3 protein is CASSQDPGGGDTQYF. CDR3 DNA: TGCGCCAGCAGCCAAGATCCAGGGGGCGGAGATACGCAGTATTTT.

This clone was seen just once. The V and J genes are TRBV6-5 and TRBJ2-3; 8 bases match TRBD1. CDR1 MNHEY and CDR2 SVGAGI come from the germline V gene. The V and J ends lost 6 bases and 4 bases, in that order; junction bases with no gene match: 6. CDR3 length: 14 amino acids. CDR3 region: CASSQGAGADTQYF. CDR3 nucleotide sequence: TGTGCCAGCAGCCAGGGGGCCGGCGCAGATACGCAGTATTTT.

The chain couples TRBV2 to TRBJ1-1; weak D call: TRBD1 (6 bases). V lost 5 bases to trimming and J lost 8 bases, with 15 bases between them. CDR3 length: 13 residues. The germline V gene encodes CDR1 SNHLY and CDR2 FYNNEI. CDR3 protein: CASSSMFGGEAFF. The CDR3 DNA follows: TGTGCCAGCAGTTCTATGTTTGGGGGCGAAGCTTTCTTT.

V is TRBV4-1 and J is TRBJ1-2, with D perhaps TRBD1 (6 bases). Germline CDR1 and CDR2: MGHRA and YSYEKL. This CDR3 region has 14 residues. V shed 0 bases and J shed 8 bases, with 13 bases lying between them. For the CDR3, the DNA is TGCGCCAGCAGCCAAGATCCCACAGGGCAAGGCTACACCTTC. It translates to CASSQDPTGQGYTF.

Note on this clone: Germline is not matched at one junction end, which may reflect a read error. V is TRBV7-9 and J is TRBJ1-1; D perhaps matches TRBD1 (6 bases). This CDR3 contains 12 residues. Germline V gene data show CDR1 as SEHNR and CDR2 as FQNEAQ (reference sequence). This chain's CDR3 is CSSSPPGGEAFF. In DNA, the CDR3 is TGTTCCAGCAGCCCCCCGGGGGGCGAAGCTTTCTTT.

Note on this clone: At one end the junction does not follow the germline gene, possibly because of a read error. V is TRBV7-7 and J is TRBJ2-3, with a tentative D call TRBD2 (6 bases). Germline V gene sequence: CDR1 SSHAT, CDR2 FNYEAQ (reference sequence). The CDR3 is 15 amino acids. The CDR3 coding sequence is TGTGCTAGCAGCTTAGCGCGGGACCGCACAGATACGCAGTATTTT. As protein: CASSLARDRTDTQYF.

The V and J genes are TRBV7-8 and TRBJ2-7, with 7 nucleotides matching TRBD2. V shed 3 bases and J 3 bases; nucleotides not matched to a gene: 8. The CDR3 is 15 residues long. Germline values: CDR1 SGHVS, CDR2 FQNEAQ. CDR3 DNA: TGTGCCAGCAGCTTCCGGACTAGGTCGGACTACGAGCAGTACTTC. It encodes CASSFRTRSDYEQYF.

The chain couples TRBV5-1 to TRBJ2-2, with a tentative D call TRBD2 (5 bases). Trimming took 2 bases from V and 4 from J, leaving 12 bases between them. From germline, CDR1 is SGHRS and CDR2 YFSETQ. The CDR3 is 15 amino acids. The CDR3 loop reads CASSLIGGGTGELFF. CDR3 DNA: TGCGCCAGCAGCTTAATTGGTGGAGGCACCGGGGAGCTGTTTTTT.

In the case of this clone: The junction shows a germline mismatch at one end, possibly a read error. This chain uses TRBV7-9 with TRBJ1-1; tentatively, D is TRBD1 (5 bases). Looked up from germline, CDR1 is SEHNR and CDR2 is FQNEAQ (reference sequence). The CDR3 loop spans 17 amino acids. The DNA for the CDR3 is TGTGCCAGCCGCTTATTCGGGAGGGGCGAGATGAACACTGAAGCTTTCTTT. As protein: CASRLFGRGEMNTEAFF.

This CDR3 is CASSSGQVYGYTF. CDR3 coding DNA: TGTGCCAGCAGCTCCGGACAGGTCTATGGCTACACCTTC. The gene calls are TRBV7-9 and TRBJ1-2; the match to TRBD1 covers 7 bases. The J segment lost 4 bases and the V segment lost 4 bases, leaving 3 bases of the junction unmatched. Germline V gene data show CDR1 as SEHNR and CDR2 as FQNEAQ (reference sequence). This CDR3 is 13 amino acids long.

J is TRBJ2-7 and V is TRBV6-1; possible D gene TRBD2, 5 bases. Deletions cut 10 bases from V and 0 bases from J, with 16 bases between. Per germline, CDR1 MNHNS and CDR2 SASEGT. The CDR3 runs 14 residues. As DNA, the CDR3 is TGTGCCACTAGGAGGTCAGTAAGCTCCTACGAGCAGTACTTC. Encoded protein: CATRRSVSSYEQYF.

The chain joins TRBV2 to TRBJ1-1; 7 bases are a match to TRBD1. Unmatched junction bases numbered 13, after V lost 8 bases and J lost 1 base. Looked up from germline, CDR1 is SNHLY and CDR2 is FYNNEI. The CDR3 covers 16 residues. The CDR3 bases are TGTGCCAGCGGTCCCACAGGGGAGTTTACGAACACTGAAGCTTTCTTT. The encoded protein is CASGPTGEFTNTEAFF. Based on the CDR3 plus reference TRBV2 and TRBJ1-1, the full variable domain is EPEVTQTPSHQVTQMGQEVILRCVPISNHLYFYWYRQILGQKVEFLVSFYNNEISEKSEIFDDQFSVERPDGSNFTLKIRSTKLEDSAMYFCASGPTGEFTNTEAFFGQGTRLTVV.

This sequence joins TRBV18 and TRBJ1-1, with TRBD1 matching over 8 bases. Germline CDR1 reads KGHSH; CDR2 reads LQKENI. V lost 2 bases and J lost 4; bases outside the gene matches: 3. The CDR3 is 14 residues long. The DNA for the CDR3 is TGTGCCAGCTCACCATCAGGACAGGGCACTGAAGCTTTCTTT. It specifies CASSPSGQGTEAFF.

The CDR3 here is CASSGSAAFF. The CDR3 DNA reads TGTGCCAGCAGCGGGTCCGCAGCTTTCTTT. The V gene is TRBV6-1, the J gene TRBJ1-1; D is undetermined. Per the germline V gene, CDR1 is MNHNS and CDR2 is SASEGT. The CDR3 covers 10 residues. V shed 6 bases and J shed 10 bases, with 9 bases lying between them.

This clone has a handful of counts. The chain joins TRBV4-1 to TRBJ1-4; D remains ambiguous. V was shortened by 3 bases and J by 3 bases, with 11 bases between the two germline ends. Germline V CDR1 and CDR2: MGHRA, YSYEKL. The CDR3 extends over 15 amino acids. The CDR3 region has the DNA TGCGCCAGCAGCCACCCCCTGCGGGCTAATGAAAAACTGTTTTTT. The encoded protein is CASSHPLRANEKLFF.

The chain joins TRBV4-1 to TRBJ2-4; D is uncertain. The length of the CDR3 is 12 residues. Trimming shortened V by 6 bases and J by 1 base, and 4 bases separated the two germline ends. The germline CDR1 and CDR2 sequences are MGHRA and YSYEKL. The CDR3 DNA reads TGCGCCAGCAGTCCGGCCAAAAACATTCAGTACTTC. Amino acids: CASSPAKNIQYF.

V is TRBV30 and J is TRBJ2-5; tentative D call: TRBD2 (6 bases). The CDR3 has 12 amino acids. Trimming shortened V by 0 bases and J by 11 bases, and 13 bases separated the two germline ends. In germline, CDR1 is GTSNPN, CDR2 SVGIG (reference sequence). The DNA for the CDR3 is TGTGCCTGGAGTGTACGACTAGGTGAACAGTACTTC. Residues: CAWSVRLGEQYF.

The rearrangement joins TRBV7-3 to TRBJ2-1; D remains ambiguous. The length of the CDR3 is 12 residues. Trimming removed 0 bases at V and 8 bases at J, with 5 bases between. CDR1 is SGHTA and CDR2 is FQGTGA in the germline V gene. CDR3 nucleotides: TGTGCCAGCAGCTTAACTCCTCATGAGCAGTTCTTC. Translation: CASSLTPHEQFF.

The chain couples TRBV5-6 to TRBJ1-1; D remains ambiguous. There are 11 residues in the CDR3. Per germline, CDR1 SGHDT and CDR2 YYEEEE. V dropped 0 bases and J dropped 7 bases, with 4 bases sitting between them. CDR3 sequence (DNA): TGTGCCAGCAGCTTGGGTATTGAAGCTTTCTTT. Residues: CASSLGIEAFF.

The rearrangement links TRBV11-2 to TRBJ1-1; D gene ambiguous. V was trimmed by 5 bases and J by 7 bases, leaving 17 bases between them. This CDR3 is 14 amino acids long. Per germline, CDR1 SGHAT and CDR2 FQNNGV. CDR3 loop: CASSPPVASFEAFF. In DNA form, the CDR3 reads TGTGCCAGCAGCCCCCCGGTAGCCAGCTTTGAAGCTTTCTTT.

The V call is TRBV6-5, the J call TRBJ1-1; tentatively, D is TRBD1 (6 bases). Germline V gene sequence: CDR1 MNHEY, CDR2 SVGAGI. V dropped 5 bases and J dropped 0 bases, with 10 bases sitting between them. This CDR3 is built from 14 residues. CDR3 in DNA: TGTGCCAGCAGTACAACAGGGTTGAACACTGAAGCTTTCTTT. Encoded protein: CASSTTGLNTEAFF.

The V and J genes are TRBV28 and TRBJ1-2; TRBD1 might be the D (5 bases). The germline V and J ends were trimmed by 7 bases and 7 bases, with 16 bases remaining between them. The germline gives CDR1 MDHEN, CDR2 SYDVKM. This CDR3 comprises 13 residues. The CDR3 region has the DNA TGTGCCAGCACCAAGGAGGGGCGGCGTGGCTACACCTTC. Protein: CASTKEGRRGYTF.